The following is a T cell receptor (beta chain) sequence with its context. Its specificity is not known. V was shortened by 3 bases and J by 3 bases, with 12 bases between the two germline ends. The CDR3 totals 14 residues. CDR1 is LNHDA, CDR2 SQIVND, per germline (reference sequence). PCR employed 60 Vbeta and 13 Jbeta primers. The table came from immunoSEQ multiplex PCR; TCRdb's copy has only in-frame clones and leaves some out. The profile shows around 140,000 clones, 60% to 85% of them singletons. These data are taken from a study of cytomegalovirus exposure and HLA in healthy donors. Points from the study as a whole: Among TCR beta chains, those listed as cytomegalovirus-associated numbered about 150.

Despite likely unrecorded immune exposures, the donors were nominally healthy at the time of sampling. The origin of this receptor is a woman aged 40 to 49 in good health and CMV-seronegative. The chain uses TRBV19 and TRBJ2-7; D is possibly TRBD2 (7 bases). The sample comprised PBMCs. CDR3 residues: CASSITGGRYEQYF. In DNA form, the CDR3 reads TGTGCCAGTAGTATTACGGGGGGCCGCTACGAGCAGTACTTC.